A single sample is the source of the 20 T cell receptor beta chains below, sequenced in a study of CD8+ T cells in alopecia areata. cDNA serving as the sequencing template came from extracted, reverse transcribed RNA. Sequenced by immunoSEQ multiplex PCR; TCRdb stores in-frame clones only, minus some. The sample records around 100,000 clones, 55% being singletons. The specimen sequenced was CD4+ T cells sorted from blood. The source of these receptors is a human donor in good health.

The V call is TRBV7-2, the J call TRBJ1-5; D is perhaps TRBD1 (5 bases). Germline V gene data show CDR1 as SGHTA and CDR2 as FQGNSA. This CDR3 has 15 residues. V was clipped by 1 base and J by 2 bases, with 9 bases between them. The CDR3: CASSLVWGGNQPQHF. The CDR3 DNA follows: TGTGCCAGCAGCTTAGTGTGGGGGGGCAATCAGCCCCAGCATTTT.

V gene TRBV10-2 combines with J gene TRBJ1-1; D is perhaps TRBD1 (6 bases). This CDR3 region has 16 residues. The ends were cut back, 0 bases at V and 7 bases at J, with 18 bases in the middle. CDR1 is WSHSY and CDR2 is SAAADI in the germline V gene. CDR3 in DNA: TGCGCCAGCAGTGAGTCGAGGCTCGGACAGCGGAATGAAGCTTTCTTT. This gives the protein CASSESRLGQRNEAFF.

Regarding this clone: The sample has other DNA sequences that encode this CDR3 too. CDR3 sequence (DNA): TGCAGCGTGGCTAGCGGGGGGAGCACAGATACGCAGTATTTT. This sequence encodes CSVASGGSTDTQYF. The chain recombines TRBV29-1 with TRBJ2-3; TRBD2 agrees at 11 bases. The CDR3 length is 14 residues. Germline V gene data show CDR1 as SQVTM and CDR2 as ANQGSEA. The trim removed 6 bases at V and 0 bases at J, leaving 2 bases unmatched.

This clone came up a few times. The chain couples TRBV25-1 to TRBJ2-7; tentative D call: TRBD1 (7 bases). Germline V CDR1 and CDR2: MGHDK, SYGVNS. The V end was cut by 5 bases, the J end by 0 bases, with 17 bases between. The CDR3 is made up of 16 amino acids. The CDR3 is CASSPPRGDSSYEQYF. CDR3 sequence (DNA): TGTGCCAGCAGTCCCCCCAGGGGGGATAGCTCCTACGAGCAGTACTTC.

This rearrangement joins TRBV6-8 to TRBJ2-3; D uncertain. The CDR3 extends over 12 amino acids. Germline lookup yields CDR1 MNHGY and CDR2 SAAAGT. Trimming shortened V by 8 bases and J by 3 bases, and 9 bases separated the two germline ends. The CDR3 spells CASGGDTDTQYF. In nucleotides, the CDR3 is TGTGCCAGCGGTGGGGATACAGATACGCAGTATTTT.

In this sample, this clone turned up a few times. The rearrangement joins TRBV10-3 to TRBJ2-7; D may be TRBD1 or TRBD2 (6 bases each). The V and J ends lost 4 bases and 3 bases respectively, with 10 bases between them. The CDR3 runs to 13 residues. Germline values: CDR1 ENHRY, CDR2 SYGVKD. In DNA form, the CDR3 reads TGTGCCATCAGTGGGGGGGCACACTACGAGCAGTACTTC. Protein product: CAISGGAHYEQYF.

As regards this clone: Germline and junction disagree at one end, which may indicate a read error. Other DNA sequences in this sample translate to the same CDR3. V is TRBV14 and J is TRBJ1-2; D not resolved. The length of the CDR3 is 13 residues. CDR1 and CDR2 from the germline V gene are SGHDN and FVKESK. The chain's CDR3 is CASSQDQYYGYTF. CDR3 DNA sequence: TGCGCCAGCAGCCAAGATCAGTACTATGGCTACACCTTC.

This clone was counted a single time. The chain is built from TRBV7-2 and TRBJ2-7; no firm D call. CDR1 SGHTA and CDR2 FQGNSA come from the germline V gene. The CDR3 covers 15 residues. The V end lost 5 bases, the J end lost 2 bases, and 16 bases lay between the germline ends. The CDR3 loop reads CASSPQDASTYEQYF. CDR3 nucleotides: TGTGCCAGCAGCCCCCAGGACGCGAGTACCTACGAGCAGTACTTC.

This sequence joins TRBV25-1 and TRBJ2-7; 10 bases line up with TRBD1. V shed 5 bases, J shed 6 bases, and the junction held 7 bases outside the gene matches. Germline lookup yields CDR1 MGHDK and CDR2 SYGVNS. The CDR3 length is 14 residues. CDR3 sequence (DNA): TGTGCCAGCAGTCCGACAGGGGGCACGAGCGAGCAGTACTTC. Translating it yields CASSPTGGTSEQYF.

This chain connects TRBV5-1 to TRBJ2-5; D ambiguous. Trimming removed 3 bases from V and 5 bases from J, with 8 bases in between. Germline CDR1 reads SGHRS; CDR2 reads YFSETQ. This CDR3 is 12 amino acids long. The DNA for the CDR3 is TGCGCCAGCAGCTCACAACGGGAGACCCAGTACTTC. It translates to CASSSQRETQYF. The full variable domain, completed using reference TRBV5-1 and TRBJ2-5, is KAGVTQTPRYLIKTRGQQVTLSCSPISGHRSVSWYQQTPGQGLQFLFEYFSETQRNKGNFPGRFSGRQFSNSRSEMNVSTLELGDSALYLCASSSQRETQYFGPGTRLLVL.

The genes are TRBV7-2 and TRBJ2-7; no definite D call. V was cut by 6 bases and J by 0 bases, with 12 bases left in between. CDR3 size: 14 residues. Germline V CDR1 and CDR2: SGHTA, FQGNSA. Written as DNA, the CDR3 is TGTGCCAGCAGTCAAAGCAGGAGCTCCTACGAGCAGTACTTC. Encoded protein: CASSQSRSSYEQYF.

This chain links TRBV29-1 with TRBJ2-3, with 13 bases lining up with TRBD2. Germline V gene data show CDR1 as SQVTM and CDR2 as ANQGSEA. J lost 6 bases, V lost 6 bases, and 9 bases had no gene match. The CDR3 is made up of 15 amino acids. The CDR3 protein is CSVAYTSGGADTQYF. The CDR3 region has the DNA TGCAGCGTCGCCTACACTAGCGGGGGGGCGGATACGCAGTATTTT.

This chain connects TRBV5-1 to TRBJ1-2, with TRBD1 matching over 9 bases. Unmatched junction bases numbered 8, after V lost 0 bases and J lost 8 bases. This CDR3 spans 15 amino acids. The germline V gene encodes CDR1 SGHRS and CDR2 YFSETQ. The CDR3 here is CASSLAGTGTGGYTF. CDR3 DNA sequence: TGCGCCAGCAGCTTGGCCGGGACAGGGACCGGCGGCTACACCTTC.

This clone was observed a handful of times. This chain joins TRBV25-1 and TRBJ2-2, with 13 bases identical to TRBD2. CDR1 MGHDK and CDR2 SYGVNS come from the germline V gene. The V segment lost 6 bases and the J segment 1 base; nucleotides outside the gene matches: 2. This CDR3 is built from 16 residues. CDR3 loop: CASSGTSGENTGELFF. In DNA, the CDR3 is TGTGCCAGCAGCGGGACTAGCGGGGAGAACACCGGGGAGCTGTTTTTT.

This chain uses TRBV2 with TRBJ2-5; 11 bases align to TRBD2. This CDR3 has 16 amino acids. Trimming took 6 bases from V and 2 from J; bases not matched to a gene: 8. Germline CDR1 is SNHLY and CDR2 is FYNNEI. CDR3 DNA: TGTGCCAGCAGCCGGACGGGACTAGCGGAGCAAGAGACCCAGTACTTC. This encodes CASSRTGLAEQETQYF.

This clone was observed at least ten times. This chain links TRBV21-1 with TRBJ1-4. TRBV21-1 is listed as a pseudogene. The CDR3 consists of 12 residues. The CDR3 spells CASSKEPEKLFF. In DNA, the CDR3 is TGTGCCAGCAGCAAAGAGCCTGAAAAACTGTTTTTT.

V and J are TRBV7-2 and TRBJ2-5, with D maybe TRBD2 (7 bases). In germline, CDR1 is SGHTA, CDR2 FQGNSA. The V end was cut by 2 bases, the J end by 5 bases, with 12 bases between. The CDR3 length is 14 residues. The CDR3 DNA sequence: TGTGCCAGCAGCTTATGGGGGGGCGGTGAGACCCAGTACTTC. This codes for CASSLWGGGETQYF.

Only one count was recorded for this clone. The chain uses TRBV30 and TRBJ2-7, with D hard to call. The CDR3 has 12 amino acids. Trimming removed 3 bases from V and 3 bases from J, with 9 bases in between. CDR1 is GTSNPN and CDR2 is SVGIG in the germline V gene (reference sequence). CDR3 sequence reads: CAWSRGRYEQYF. The CDR3 DNA follows: TGTGCCTGGAGCAGAGGCCGCTACGAGCAGTACTTC. Variable domain in full (rest from reference TRBV30 and TRBJ2-7): SQTIHQWPATLVQPVGSPLSLECTVEGTSNPNLYWYRQAAGRGLQLLFYSVGIGQISSEVPQNLSASRPQDRQFILSSKKLLLSDSGFYLCAWSRGRYEQYFGPGTRLTVT.

This chain links TRBV28 with TRBJ1-1; 12 bases fit TRBD1. The germline V gene has CDR1 MDHEN and CDR2 SYDVKM. CDR3 length equals 18 residues. Unmatched junction bases numbered 13, after V lost 2 bases and J lost 6 bases. For the CDR3, the DNA is TGTGCCAGCAGTTTAATAGCTTACGTGGGACAGGGGGCCGCTGAAGCTTTCTTT. Protein: CASSLIAYVGQGAAEAFF.

The chain employs TRBV2 and TRBJ2-1; TRBD1 matches 8 bases. V shed 1 base, J shed 7 bases, and the junction held 6 bases outside the gene matches. The germline CDR1 and CDR2 sequences are SNHLY and FYNNEI. The CDR3 totals 15 residues. The CDR3 nucleotides are TGTGCCAGCAGTGAAGGGCAGGGGGCGTTTAATGAGCAGTTCTTC. Protein: CASSEGQGAFNEQFF.